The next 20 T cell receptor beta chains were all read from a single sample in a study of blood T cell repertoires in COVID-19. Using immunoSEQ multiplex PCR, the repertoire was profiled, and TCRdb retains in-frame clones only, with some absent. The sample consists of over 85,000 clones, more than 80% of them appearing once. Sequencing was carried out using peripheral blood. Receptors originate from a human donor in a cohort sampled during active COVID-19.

The CDR3 spells CASSRGGVNEQFF. The CDR3, as DNA: TGTGCCAGCAGCCGCGGGGGTGTCAATGAGCAGTTCTTC. The chain has TRBV5-5 and TRBJ2-1; 7 positions agree with TRBD2. This CDR3 spans 13 amino acids. J gave up 6 bases and V 4 bases, and 4 bases lay outside the gene matches. CDR1 SGHKS and CDR2 YYEKEE come from the germline V gene (reference sequence).

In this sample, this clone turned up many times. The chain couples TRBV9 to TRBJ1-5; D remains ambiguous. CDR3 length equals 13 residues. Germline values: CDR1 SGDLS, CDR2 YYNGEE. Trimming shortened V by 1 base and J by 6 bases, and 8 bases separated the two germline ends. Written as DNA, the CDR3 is TGTGCCAGCAGCGTACGTGGCGGTCAGCCCCAGCATTTT. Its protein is CASSVRGGQPQHF. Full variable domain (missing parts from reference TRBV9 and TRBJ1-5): DSGVTQTPKHLITATGQRVTLRCSPRSGDLSVYWYQQSLDQGLQFLIQYYNGEERAKGNILERFSAQQFPDLHSELNLSSLELGDSALYFCASSVRGGQPQHFGDGTRLSIL.

Here the CDR3 DNA reads TGCGCCAGCAGCCAAGTAGGGGGAAACACCGGGGAGCTGTTTTTT. Its protein is CASSQVGGNTGELFF. The chain carries TRBV4-1 and TRBJ2-2; TRBD1 might be the D (6 bases). The V and J ends lost 1 base and 2 bases respectively, with 8 bases between them. The CDR3 spans 15 residues. Looked up from germline, CDR1 is MGHRA and CDR2 is YSYEKL.

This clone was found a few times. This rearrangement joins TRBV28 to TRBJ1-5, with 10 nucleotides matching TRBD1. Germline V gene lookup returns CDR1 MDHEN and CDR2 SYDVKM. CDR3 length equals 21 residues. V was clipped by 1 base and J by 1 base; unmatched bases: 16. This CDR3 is CASSLYWFGTGDLKSNQPQHF. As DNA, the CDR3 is TGTGCCAGCAGTTTATATTGGTTTGGGACAGGGGACCTCAAGAGCAATCAGCCCCAGCATTTT.

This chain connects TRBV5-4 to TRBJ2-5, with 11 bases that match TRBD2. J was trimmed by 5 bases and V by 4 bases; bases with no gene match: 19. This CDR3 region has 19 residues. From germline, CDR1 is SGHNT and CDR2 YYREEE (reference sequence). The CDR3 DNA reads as TGTGCCAGCAGCGCGCCCATAGCGGGGGGGCCAGGAGGGAGGGAGACCCAGTACTTC. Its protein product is CASSAPIAGGPGGRETQYF.

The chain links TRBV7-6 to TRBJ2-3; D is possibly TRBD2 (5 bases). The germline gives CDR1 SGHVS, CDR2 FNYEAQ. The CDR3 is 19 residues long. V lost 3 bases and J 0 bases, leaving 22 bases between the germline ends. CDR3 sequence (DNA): TGTGCCAGCAGCTTGAGTTTCCCGACTTTAGGGAGTAGCACAGATACGCAGTATTTT. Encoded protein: CASSLSFPTLGSSTDTQYF.

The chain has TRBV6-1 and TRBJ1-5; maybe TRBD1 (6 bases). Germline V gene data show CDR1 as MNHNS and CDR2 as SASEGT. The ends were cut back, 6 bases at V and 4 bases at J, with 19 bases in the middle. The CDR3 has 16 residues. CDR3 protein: CASREKQGLGNQPQHF. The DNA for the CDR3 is TGTGCCAGCAGGGAAAAACAGGGCCTTGGAAATCAGCCCCAGCATTTT.

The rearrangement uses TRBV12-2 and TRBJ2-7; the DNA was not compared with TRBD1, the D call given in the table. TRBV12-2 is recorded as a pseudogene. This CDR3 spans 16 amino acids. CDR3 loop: CASRLTRQGPTYEQYF. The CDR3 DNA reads TGTGCAAGTCGCTTAACAAGACAGGGGCCTACCTACGAGCAGTACTTC.

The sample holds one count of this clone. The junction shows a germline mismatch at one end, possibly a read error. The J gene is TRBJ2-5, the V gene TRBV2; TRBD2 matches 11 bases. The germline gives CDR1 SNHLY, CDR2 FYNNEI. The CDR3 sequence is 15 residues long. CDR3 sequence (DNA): TGTGCCAGCAGCGAAGGACTAGCGGGCCAAGAGACCCAGTACTTC. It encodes CASSEGLAGQETQYF.

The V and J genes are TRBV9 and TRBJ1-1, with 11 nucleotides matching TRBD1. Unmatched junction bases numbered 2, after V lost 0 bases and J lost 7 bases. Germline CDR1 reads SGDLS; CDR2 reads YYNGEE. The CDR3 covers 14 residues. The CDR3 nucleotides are TGTGCCAGCAGCGTAGGGACAGGGGGCTATGAAGCTTTCTTT. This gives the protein CASSVGTGGYEAFF.

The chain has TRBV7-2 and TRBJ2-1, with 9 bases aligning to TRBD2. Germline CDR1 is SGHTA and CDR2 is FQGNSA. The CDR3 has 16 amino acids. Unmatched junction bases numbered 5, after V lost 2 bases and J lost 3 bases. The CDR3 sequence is CASSLRRGGLYNEQFF. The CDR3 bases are TGTGCCAGCAGCTTACGGCGGGGGGGCCTCTACAATGAGCAGTTCTTC. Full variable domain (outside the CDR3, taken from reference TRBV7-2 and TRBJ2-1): GAGVSQSPSNKVTEKGKDVELRCDPISGHTALYWYRQSLGQGLEFLIYFQGNSAPDKSGLPSDRFSAERTGGSVSTLTIQRTQQEDSAVYLCASSLRRGGLYNEQFFGPGTRLTVL.

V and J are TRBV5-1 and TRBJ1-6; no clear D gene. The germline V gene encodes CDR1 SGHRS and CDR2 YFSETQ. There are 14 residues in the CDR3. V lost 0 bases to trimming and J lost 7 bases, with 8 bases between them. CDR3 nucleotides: TGCGCCAGCAGCTTGGTTGGCGGAAATTCACCCCTCCACTTT. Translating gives CASSLVGGNSPLHF.

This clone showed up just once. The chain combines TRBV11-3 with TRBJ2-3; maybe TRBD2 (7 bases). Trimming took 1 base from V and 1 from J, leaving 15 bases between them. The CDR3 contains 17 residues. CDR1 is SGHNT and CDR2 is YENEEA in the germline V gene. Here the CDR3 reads CASSLAMWGGGTDTQYF. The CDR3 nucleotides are TGTGCCAGCAGCTTAGCAATGTGGGGGGGCGGCACAGATACGCAGTATTTT.

CDR3 DNA: TGTGCCAGCAGATTTTGGACTAGCGGGGTGAATGAGCAGTTCTTC. Translating gives CASRFWTSGVNEQFF. V gene TRBV7-9 combines with J gene TRBJ2-1; TRBD2 aligns across 12 bases. The CDR3 is made up of 15 amino acids. Germline V lookup: CDR1 SEHNR, CDR2 FQNEAQ (reference sequence). V lost 6 bases to trimming and J lost 7 bases; unmatched junction nucleotides: 7.

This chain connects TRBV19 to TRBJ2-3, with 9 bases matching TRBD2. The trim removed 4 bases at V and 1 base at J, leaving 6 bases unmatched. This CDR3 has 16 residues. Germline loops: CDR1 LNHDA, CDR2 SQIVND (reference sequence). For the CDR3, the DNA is TGTGCCAGTAGTACCCGTAAGCGGGGGGGCACAGATACGCAGTATTTT. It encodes CASSTRKRGGTDTQYF.

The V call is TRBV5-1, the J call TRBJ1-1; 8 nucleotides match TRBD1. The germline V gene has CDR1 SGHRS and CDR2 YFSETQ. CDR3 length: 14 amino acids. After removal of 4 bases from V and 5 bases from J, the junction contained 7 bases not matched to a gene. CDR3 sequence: CASSPGQGFTEAFF. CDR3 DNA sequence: TGCGCCAGCAGCCCCGGACAGGGCTTTACTGAAGCTTTCTTT.

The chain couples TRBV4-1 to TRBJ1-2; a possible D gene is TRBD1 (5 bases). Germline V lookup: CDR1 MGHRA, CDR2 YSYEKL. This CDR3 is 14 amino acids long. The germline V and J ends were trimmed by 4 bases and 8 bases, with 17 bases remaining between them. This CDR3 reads CASSLPGAGKGYTF. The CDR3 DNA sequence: TGCGCCAGCAGCCTTCCTGGGGCAGGGAAAGGCTACACCTTC.

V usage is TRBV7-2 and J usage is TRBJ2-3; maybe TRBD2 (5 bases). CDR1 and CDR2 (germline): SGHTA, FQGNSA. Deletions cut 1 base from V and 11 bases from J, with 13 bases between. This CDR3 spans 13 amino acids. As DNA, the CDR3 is TGTGCCAGCAGCTTAGACGAGGGTCGGGGGCAGTATTTT. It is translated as CASSLDEGRGQYF. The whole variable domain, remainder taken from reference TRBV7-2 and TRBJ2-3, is GAGVSQSPSNKVTEKGKDVELRCDPISGHTALYWYRQSLGQGLEFLIYFQGNSAPDKSGLPSDRFSAERTGGSVSTLTIQRTQQEDSAVYLCASSLDEGRGQYFGPGTRLTVL.

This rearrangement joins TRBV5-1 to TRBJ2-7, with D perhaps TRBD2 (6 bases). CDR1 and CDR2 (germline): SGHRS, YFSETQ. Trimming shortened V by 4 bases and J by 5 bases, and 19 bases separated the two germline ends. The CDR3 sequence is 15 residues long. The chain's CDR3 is CASSQGTFPGDEQYF. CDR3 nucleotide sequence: TGCGCCAGCAGCCAAGGTACCTTTCCGGGAGACGAGCAGTACTTC.

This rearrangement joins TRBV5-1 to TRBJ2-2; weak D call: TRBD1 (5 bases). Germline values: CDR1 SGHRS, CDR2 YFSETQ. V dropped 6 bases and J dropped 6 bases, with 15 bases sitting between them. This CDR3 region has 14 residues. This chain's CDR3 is CASTFVVGPGELFF. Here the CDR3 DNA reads TGCGCCAGCACTTTCGTAGTGGGGCCCGGGGAGCTGTTTTTT.